Each of the 9 T cell receptor beta chains below was sequenced from the same sample in a study of cytomegalovirus exposure and HLA in healthy donors. The PCR contained 60 Vbeta and 13 Jbeta primers. The assay was immunoSEQ multiplex PCR, and TCRdb's table has in-frame clones only and misses some. The table has approximately 220,000 clones, around 80% seen once. Sequencing was performed on PBMCs. Source of these receptors: a boy younger than 10 in good health and CMV-seronegative.

V usage is TRBV30 and J usage is TRBJ2-7, with 10 bases matching TRBD1. The V segment lost 1 base and the J segment 3 bases; nucleotides outside the gene matches: 3. Looked up from germline, CDR1 is GTSNPN and CDR2 is SVGIG (reference sequence). There are 14 residues in the CDR3. The CDR3 coding sequence is TGTGCCTGGAGTGGGGGGACAGGGGACTACGAGCAGTACTTC. Protein sequence: CAWSGGTGDYEQYF.

The chain carries TRBV19 and TRBJ2-3, with TRBD1 matching 7 bases. The CDR3 length is 14 residues. From germline, CDR1 is LNHDA and CDR2 SQIVND (reference sequence). V gave up 6 bases and J gave up 3 bases; unmatched junction bases: 6. For the CDR3, the DNA is TGTGCCAGTAGCAAGACAGGGCCTACAGATACGCAGTATTTT. Amino acid sequence: CASSKTGPTDTQYF.

CDR3 DNA: TGCAGCGTTGACCCAGGGGGTAACACTGAAGCTTTCTTT. Translating it yields CSVDPGGNTEAFF. The J gene is TRBJ1-1, the V gene TRBV29-1; 7 nucleotides agree with TRBD1. J lost 2 bases, V lost 3 bases, and 3 bases had no gene match. This CDR3 contains 13 residues. Germline CDR1 SQVTM, CDR2 ANQGSEA.

V usage is TRBV5-1 and J usage is TRBJ2-2; 10 nucleotides align to TRBD1. CDR1 and CDR2 from the germline V gene are SGHRS and YFSETQ. Unmatched junction bases numbered 6, after V lost 4 bases and J lost 6 bases. The CDR3 loop spans 15 amino acids. CDR3 loop: CASSPTGGIAGELFF. In DNA form, the CDR3 reads TGCGCCAGCAGCCCGACAGGGGGCATCGCCGGGGAGCTGTTTTTT.

The V gene is TRBV9, the J gene TRBJ1-4; 9 nucleotides agree with TRBD1. The V segment lost 4 bases and the J segment 6 bases; nucleotides outside the gene matches: 4. CDR1 is SGDLS, CDR2 YYNGEE, per germline. CDR3 length equals 14 residues. The CDR3 DNA reads as TGTGCCAGCAGCCAAGGGACAGGGTATGAAAAACTGTTTTTT. It translates to CASSQGTGYEKLFF.

The J gene is TRBJ2-3, the V gene TRBV29-1; 7 nucleotides line up with TRBD2. Germline V lookup: CDR1 SQVTM, CDR2 ANQGSEA. This CDR3 has 12 residues. V lost 4 bases to trimming and J lost 5 bases; unmatched junction nucleotides: 3. The CDR3: CSVGEGRDTQYF. The CDR3 nucleotides read TGCAGCGTTGGGGAGGGCCGAGATACGCAGTATTTT.

This clone occurred once. The CDR3 region is CASSVGTSGRDGEQFF. The DNA for the CDR3 is TGTGCCAGCAGCGTAGGCACTAGCGGGAGAGATGGTGAGCAGTTCTTC. The V gene is TRBV9, the J gene TRBJ2-1, with 11 bases fitting TRBD2. The length of the CDR3 is 16 residues. After removal of 0 bases from V and 9 bases from J, the junction contained 8 bases not matched to a gene. Germline V gene lookup returns CDR1 SGDLS and CDR2 YYNGEE.

CDR3 nucleotides: TGTGCCAGCAAGGTGGGACCAGGGGGGGATACGCAGTATTTT. Translation gives CASKVGPGGDTQYF. This chain links TRBV27 with TRBJ2-3; D is perhaps TRBD1 (7 bases). CDR1 is MNHEY, CDR2 SMNVEV, per germline (reference sequence). V lost 7 bases to trimming and J lost 6 bases, with 17 bases between them. The CDR3 consists of 14 residues.

The chain combines TRBV13 with TRBJ2-1, with TRBD2 matching over 7 bases. The V and J ends lost 3 bases and 5 bases, in that order; junction bases with no gene match: 1. The CDR3 has 13 amino acids. Germline V lookup: CDR1 PRHDT, CDR2 FYEKMQ (reference sequence). The CDR3 DNA reads as TGTGCCAGCAGCTTGGGACTAAACAATGAGCAGTTCTTC. Translated: CASSLGLNNEQFF.